Below, one T cell receptor (beta chain) is given with its context. Antigen unknown. Trimming cost V 3 bases and J 7 bases, with 9 bases left between them. CDR3 length equals 12 residues. Per the germline V gene, CDR1 is LNHDA and CDR2 is SQIVND (reference sequence). This specimen belongs to a study of cytomegalovirus exposure and HLA in healthy donors. Study outcomes and limitations: The authors judged a highly shared variant cluster likely a sequencing artifact.

PCR primers comprised 60 Vbeta and 13 Jbeta primers. Assay used: immunoSEQ multiplex PCR; TCRdb lists only in-frame clones, some missing. The sample carries 200,000 to 250,000 clones, approximately 80% recorded once. This sequence was found in a woman aged 40 to 50 in good health and CMV-seronegative. This chain links TRBV19 with TRBJ1-1, with a tentative D call TRBD1 (5 bases). Sequencing was performed on PBMCs. The CDR3 DNA follows: TGTGCCAGTAGTATTACAGGATTTGAAGCTTTCTTT. It yields the protein CASSITGFEAFF.